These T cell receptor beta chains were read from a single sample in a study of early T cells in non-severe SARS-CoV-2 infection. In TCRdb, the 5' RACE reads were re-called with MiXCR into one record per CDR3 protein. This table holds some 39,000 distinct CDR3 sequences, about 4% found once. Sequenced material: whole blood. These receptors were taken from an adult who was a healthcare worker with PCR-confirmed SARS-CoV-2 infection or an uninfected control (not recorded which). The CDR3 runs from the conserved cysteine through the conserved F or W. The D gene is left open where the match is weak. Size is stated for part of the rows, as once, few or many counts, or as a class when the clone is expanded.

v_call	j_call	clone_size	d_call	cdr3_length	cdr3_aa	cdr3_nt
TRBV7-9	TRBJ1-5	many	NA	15	CASSLGLERGQPQHF	TGTGCCAGCAGCTTAGGGCTTGAGCGGGGGCAGCCCCAGCATTTT
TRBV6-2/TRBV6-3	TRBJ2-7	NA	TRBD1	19	CASSYSNFAPDRGPREQYF	TGTGCCAGCAGTTACTCGAACTTTGCCCCGGACAGGGGCCCTCGTGAGCAGTACTTC
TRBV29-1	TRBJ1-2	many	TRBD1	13	CSVNRGGGYGYTF	TGCAGCGTAAACAGGGGAGGTGGCTATGGCTACACCTTC
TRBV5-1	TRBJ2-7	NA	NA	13	CASSLTSSYEQYF	TGCGCCAGCAGCTTGACAAGTTCCTACGAGCAGTACTTC
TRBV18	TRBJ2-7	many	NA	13	CASSPRDGAEQYF	TGTGCCAGCTCACCCAGGGACGGCGCCGAGCAGTACTTC
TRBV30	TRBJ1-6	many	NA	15	CASTGEGGSVSPLHF	TGTGCCTCCACGGGGGAAGGAGGGTCAGTTTCACCCCTCCACTTT
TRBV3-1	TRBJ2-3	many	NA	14	CASSLRLGPDTQYF	TGTGCCAGCAGCCTCCGCTTGGGGCCAGATACGCAGTATTTT
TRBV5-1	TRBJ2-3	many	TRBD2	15	CASGLAGVSTDTQYF	TGCGCCAGCGGACTAGCGGGCGTTAGCACAGATACGCAGTATTTT
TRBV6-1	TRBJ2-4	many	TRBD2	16	CASSGTSGLAKNIQYF	TGTGCCAGCAGTGGTACTAGCGGTTTAGCCAAAAACATTCAGTACTTC
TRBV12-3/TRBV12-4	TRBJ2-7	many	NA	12	CASGGSSYEQYF	TGTGCCAGCGGAGGTAGCTCCTACGAGCAGTACTTC
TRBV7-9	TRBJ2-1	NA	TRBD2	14	CASTTGGGYNEQFF	TGTGCCAGCACCACCGGGGGGGGCTACAATGAGCAGTTCTTC
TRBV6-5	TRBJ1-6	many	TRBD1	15	CASSKDRGGNSPLHF	TGTGCCAGCAGTAAGGACAGGGGGGGTAATTCACCCCTCCACTTT
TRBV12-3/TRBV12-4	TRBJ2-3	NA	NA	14	CASSFTGKGNTQYF	TGTGCCAGCAGTTTTACGGGCAAGGGAAATACGCAGTATTTT
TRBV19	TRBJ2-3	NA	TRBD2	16	CASSISAGASTDTQYF	TGTGCCAGTAGTATCTCAGCGGGAGCTAGCACAGATACGCAGTATTTT
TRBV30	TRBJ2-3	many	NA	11	CAWRSGWAQYF	TGTGCCTGGAGGAGCGGTTGGGCGCAGTATTTT